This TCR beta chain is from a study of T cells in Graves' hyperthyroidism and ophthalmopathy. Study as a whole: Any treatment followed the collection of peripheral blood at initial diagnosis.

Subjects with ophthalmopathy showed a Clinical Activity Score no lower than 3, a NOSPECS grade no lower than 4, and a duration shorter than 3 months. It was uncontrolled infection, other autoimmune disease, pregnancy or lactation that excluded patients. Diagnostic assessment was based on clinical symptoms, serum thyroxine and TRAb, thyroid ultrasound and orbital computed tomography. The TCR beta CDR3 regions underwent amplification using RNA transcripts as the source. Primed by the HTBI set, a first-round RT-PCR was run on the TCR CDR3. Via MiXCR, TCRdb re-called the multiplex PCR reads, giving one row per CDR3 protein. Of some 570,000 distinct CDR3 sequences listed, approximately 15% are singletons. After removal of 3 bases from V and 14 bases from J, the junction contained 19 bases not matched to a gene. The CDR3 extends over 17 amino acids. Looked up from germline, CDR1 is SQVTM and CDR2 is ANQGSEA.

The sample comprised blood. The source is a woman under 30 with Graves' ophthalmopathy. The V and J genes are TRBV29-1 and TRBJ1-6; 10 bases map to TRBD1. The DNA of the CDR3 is TGCAGCGTTGAGCGGGGGGGGGACAGGGGTCTGGGTCGGACCCTCCACTTT. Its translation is CSVERGGDRGLGRTLHF.